What follows are 22 T cell receptor beta chains derived from one specimen sequenced in a study of a mutant IDH1 vaccine in newly diagnosed glioma. Here immunoSEQ multiplex PCR was the method, and the copy in TCRdb shows in-frame clones only, minus some. Among approximately 70,000 clones listed, less than 85% were seen once. The time point here: baseline, week 1 (first vaccination visit). Treatment here: pre-vaccination baseline after standard-of-care therapy. This material consisted of PBMCs, taken from a glioma patient treated with radiotherapy, temozolomide or both. The receptor set was obtained from a man in his fifties with glioma.

J is TRBJ2-2 and V is TRBV9, with D perhaps assigned TRBD1 or TRBD2 (5 bases each). The V end lost 4 bases, the J end lost 2 bases, and 15 bases lay between the germline ends. CDR1 and CDR2 (germline): SGDLS, YYNGEE. This CDR3 comprises 16 residues. The CDR3 is CASSPSGGVNTGELFF. DNA for the CDR3: TGTGCCAGCAGCCCCAGTGGGGGTGTTAACACCGGGGAGCTGTTTTTT. Full variable domain (outside the CDR3, taken from reference TRBV9 and TRBJ2-2): DSGVTQTPKHLITATGQRVTLRCSPRSGDLSVYWYQQSLDQGLQFLIQYYNGEERAKGNILERFSAQQFPDLHSELNLSSLELGDSALYFCASSPSGGVNTGELFFGEGSRLTVL.

This chain links TRBV7-9 with TRBJ1-3; the D is unclear. Germline assignment: CDR1 SEHNR and CDR2 FQNEAQ (reference sequence). V was trimmed by 5 bases and J by 4 bases, leaving 9 bases between them. The CDR3 consists of 13 residues. The CDR3 DNA is TGTGCCAGCAGCCCCTTTGGGGGAAACACCATATATTTT. As protein: CASSPFGGNTIYF. The full variable domain, in which reference TRBV7-9 and TRBJ1-3 provide the parts outside the CDR3, is DTGVSQNPRHKITKRGQNVTFRCDPISEHNRLYWYRQTLGQGPEFLTYFQNEAQLEKSRLLSDRFSAERPKGSFSTLEIQRTEQGDSAMYLCASSPFGGNTIYFGEGSWLTVV.

This chain uses TRBV29-1 with TRBJ2-1; 9 bases are a match to TRBD1. With 7 bases clipped from V and 5 bases from J, the junction kept 6 bases outside the gene matches. CDR3 size: 13 residues. Germline V gene lookup returns CDR1 SQVTM and CDR2 ANQGSEA. CDR3 nucleotides: TGCAGCGCACGACAGGGGGGTGACAATGAGCAGTTCTTC. Its protein is CSARQGGDNEQFF.

The V and J genes are TRBV7-6 and TRBJ2-2; no clear D gene. The V gene lost 0 bases and the J gene lost 6 bases, with 8 bases spanning the gap. CDR1 SGHVS and CDR2 FNYEAQ come from the germline V gene. The CDR3 runs to 14 residues. DNA of the CDR3: TGTGCCAGCAGCTTAGCCAAGGGCCCCGGGGAGCTGTTTTTT. Translation: CASSLAKGPGELFF.

A single count supports this clone. The chain is built from TRBV5-6 and TRBJ2-2, with D unclear. This CDR3 comprises 15 residues. Trimming removed 4 bases from V and 6 bases from J, with 16 bases in between. Germline V gives CDR1 SGHDT, CDR2 YYEEEE. CDR3 protein: CASSLVGLGAGELFF. The CDR3 region has the DNA TGTGCCAGCAGCCTCGTCGGTTTGGGCGCCGGGGAGCTGTTTTTT.

V and J are TRBV30 and TRBJ1-5; no reliable D call. This CDR3 is 14 amino acids long. CDR1 and CDR2 from the germline V gene are GTSNPN and SVGIG (reference sequence). V was clipped by 1 base and J by 2 bases, with 9 bases between them. CDR3 DNA sequence: TGTGCCTGGAGTGCGGGGTCTGGCAATCAGCCCCAGCATTTT. Translation: CAWSAGSGNQPQHF.

J is TRBJ2-7 and V is TRBV7-2; tentative D call: TRBD2 (6 bases). The V end was cut by 1 base, the J end by 4 bases, with 14 bases between. Germline CDR1 is SGHTA and CDR2 is FQGNSA. CDR3 length equals 15 residues. CDR3 sequence: CASSLEDYDLYEQYF. For the CDR3, the DNA is TGTGCCAGCAGCTTAGAGGACTACGATCTTTACGAGCAGTACTTC.

V and J are TRBV5-4 and TRBJ1-4; D not resolved. The CDR3 spans 16 residues. V was trimmed by 0 bases and J by 0 bases, leaving 9 bases between them. Germline values: CDR1 SGHNT, CDR2 YYREEE (reference sequence). CDR3 sequence: CASSLGQESTNEKLFF. The DNA for the CDR3 is TGTGCCAGCAGCTTGGGGCAGGAGTCAACTAATGAAAAACTGTTTTTT. The whole variable domain, remainder taken from reference TRBV5-4 and TRBJ1-4, is ETGVTQSPTHLIKTRGQQVTLRCSSQSGHNTVSWYQQALGQGPQFIFQYYREEENGRGNFPPRFSGLQFPNYSSELNVNALELDDSALYLCASSLGQESTNEKLFFGSGTQLSVL.

This clone came up many times. The V call is TRBV7-9, the J call TRBJ2-7, with 7 positions matching TRBD2. Per the germline V gene, CDR1 is SEHNR and CDR2 is FQNEAQ (reference sequence). CDR3 length: 13 amino acids. V lost 5 bases, J lost 7 bases, and 8 bases stayed unmatched. CDR3 nucleotide sequence: TGTGCCAGCAGCCCTCGGGGAGGGATGGAGCAGTACTTC. The encoded protein is CASSPRGGMEQYF.

The chain employs TRBV29-1 and TRBJ2-2; D unresolved. V lost 4 bases and J lost 7, with 13 bases in between. The CDR3 has 13 residues. Germline-derived CDR1 and CDR2 are SQVTM and ANQGSEA. CDR3 nucleotide sequence: TGCAGCGTTGCCCCTAGAAGGATCGGGGAGCTGTTTTTT. Protein: CSVAPRRIGELFF.

This clone was counted once. This chain uses TRBV18 with TRBJ1-5; 9 bases align to TRBD1. V lost 6 bases and J lost 6; bases outside the gene matches: 6. The CDR3 runs 14 residues. Germline V lookup: CDR1 KGHSH, CDR2 LQKENI. The chain's CDR3 is CASSSGTGTQPQHF. The CDR3 DNA reads TGTGCCAGCTCGTCCGGGACAGGGACTCAGCCCCAGCATTTT. Supplemented by reference TRBV18 and TRBJ1-5, the full variable domain reads NAGVMQNPRHLVRRRGQEARLRCSPMKGHSHVYWYRQLPEEGLKFMVYLQKENIIDESGMPKERFSAEFPKEGPSILRIQQVVRGDSAAYFCASSSGTGTQPQHFGDGTRLSIL.

This clone was seen a few times. J is TRBJ2-7 and V is TRBV4-3; 7 bases agree with TRBD1. This CDR3 comprises 15 residues. Trimming removed 2 bases from V and 5 bases from J; junction bases left unmatched: 9. Germline CDR1 is LGHNA and CDR2 is YSLEER. CDR3 DNA: TGCGCCAGCAGCCAATCTCAGACAGGGTGGAACGAGCAGTACTTC. This encodes CASSQSQTGWNEQYF.

This clone occurred once. The chain couples TRBV5-6 to TRBJ1-5, with 7 bases that match TRBD1. The CDR3 is 16 residues long. Trimming cost V 2 bases and J 5 bases; bases outside gene matches: 10. The germline V gene has CDR1 SGHDT and CDR2 YYEEEE. The CDR3 region is CASSLTAGGADQPQHF. CDR3 nucleotide sequence: TGTGCCAGCAGCTTAACGGCAGGGGGAGCTGATCAGCCCCAGCATTTT.

The gene calls are TRBV23-1 and TRBJ2-7; 7 positions match TRBD1. TRBV23-1 is filed as an ORF, its function uncertain. The CDR3 loop spans 14 amino acids. The chain's CDR3 is CAPARGGFCHEQYF. The CDR3, as DNA: TGCGCTCCAGCCAGAGGGGGCTTTTGCCACGAGCAGTACTTC.

The chain employs TRBV12-5 and TRBJ2-2; 10 positions agree with TRBD1. Germline CDR1 and CDR2: LGHNT and FRNRAP. V lost 6 bases to trimming and J lost 4 bases; unmatched junction nucleotides: 8. The CDR3 totals 16 residues. CDR3 in DNA: TGTGCTAGTGGGACTACGGGGACAGGGGCCACCGGGGAGCTGTTTTTT. Amino acid sequence: CASGTTGTGATGELFF.

The CDR3 protein is CASSLSGRGQNQPQHF. The CDR3 region has the DNA TGTGCCAGCAGTTTATCGGGGAGGGGGCAAAATCAGCCCCAGCATTTT. The rearrangement links TRBV27 to TRBJ1-5; 7 positions agree with TRBD1. J was trimmed by 4 bases and V by 0 bases; bases with no gene match: 6. CDR3 length: 16 amino acids. CDR1 and CDR2 (germline): MNHEY, SMNVEV (reference sequence).

The chain recombines TRBV7-9 with TRBJ1-1; possibly TRBD1 for D (5 bases). The CDR3 contains 15 residues. In germline, CDR1 is SEHNR, CDR2 FQNEAQ (reference sequence). Trimming removed 4 bases from V and 1 base from J, with 13 bases in between. CDR3: CASSSGTWGNTEAFF. In nucleotides, the CDR3 is TGTGCCAGCAGCTCGGGGACCTGGGGGAACACTGAAGCTTTCTTT. Complete variable domain (other parts from reference TRBV7-9 and TRBJ1-1): DTGVSQNPRHKITKRGQNVTFRCDPISEHNRLYWYRQTLGQGPEFLTYFQNEAQLEKSRLLSDRFSAERPKGSFSTLEIQRTEQGDSAMYLCASSSGTWGNTEAFFGQGTRLTVV.

This clone is labeled as medium-sized. Other nucleotide sequences in the sample specify the same CDR3. The chain joins TRBV10-3 to TRBJ2-3; D remains ambiguous. V was shortened by 3 bases and J by 2 bases, with 3 bases between the two germline ends. CDR1 is ENHRY, CDR2 SYGVKD, per germline. This CDR3 is 12 amino acids long. The CDR3 bases are TGTGCCATCAGTGACTCCACAGATACGCAGTATTTT. It is translated as CAISDSTDTQYF.

This chain uses TRBV6-5 with TRBJ1-2; no definite D call. Per germline, CDR1 MNHEY and CDR2 SVGAGI. The V gene lost 7 bases and the J gene lost 4 bases, with 7 bases spanning the gap. The CDR3 spans 11 residues. CDR3 DNA: TGTGCCAGCACCGGTCGCTATGGCTACACCTTC. Protein product: CASTGRYGYTF.

The chain uses TRBV7-3 and TRBJ2-1; D call uncertain. CDR1 and CDR2 from the germline V gene are SGHTA and FQGTGA. The CDR3 covers 13 residues. Deletions cut 0 bases from V and 7 bases from J, with 7 bases between. For the CDR3, the DNA is TGTGCCAGCAGCTTAACTGGGGTGAATGAGCAGTTCTTC. It yields the protein CASSLTGVNEQFF.

The chain carries TRBV5-4 and TRBJ1-2; 8 nucleotides line up with TRBD1. The CDR3 loop spans 15 amino acids. Germline values: CDR1 SGHNT, CDR2 YYREEE (reference sequence). V was pared by 0 bases and J by 1 base, with 2 bases of the junction left unmatched. This CDR3 reads CASSLGDRLNYGYTF. In DNA, the CDR3 is TGTGCCAGCAGCTTGGGGGACAGGCTTAACTATGGCTACACCTTC.

The chain recombines TRBV7-6 with TRBJ2-7, with D perhaps assigned TRBD1 or TRBD2 (5 bases each). V was pared by 4 bases and J by 5 bases, with 9 bases between. CDR3 length equals 12 residues. Germline V CDR1 and CDR2: SGHVS, FNYEAQ. This CDR3 reads CASSYGTDEQYF. CDR3 nucleotides: TGTGCCAGCAGCTATGGGACCGACGAGCAGTACTTC.